The 3 T cell receptor beta chains reported below all come from one sample, sequenced in a study of T cell repertoires in cytomegalovirus infection. Their antigen targets remain unknown. Each CDR3 protein gets one entry after TCRdb re-called the reads with MiXCR. The repertoire holds fewer than 1,000,000 distinct CDR3 sequences, with around 30% as singletons. The sample here was cultured CD8+ T cells from PBMCs, taken from culture after CMV antigen stimulation. Receptors were obtained from a human donor in good health (CMV status not recorded). Some clones in this sample may be carry-over from other donors' samples.

This clonotype was detected only a few times. In nucleotides, the CDR3 is TGTGCCAGCGTCGGGGTTGGGTATGGCTACACCTTC. Amino acids: CASVGVGYGYTF. The chain recombines TRBV5-6 with TRBJ1-2; D is unresolved. This CDR3 has 12 residues. Trimming pared 7 bases from V and 5 bases from J, leaving 12 bases between. Germline lookup yields CDR1 SGHDT and CDR2 YYEEEE.

The CDR3 DNA is TGTGCCAGCAGCTTATATTCCCGGGGAAGTGAGCAGTACTTC. It specifies CASSLYSRGSEQYF. This chain links TRBV5-4 with TRBJ2-7, with D perhaps matching TRBD2 (5 bases). The CDR3 has 14 residues. CDR1 is SGHNT and CDR2 is YYREEE in the germline V gene (reference sequence). V lost 2 bases and J 7 bases, leaving 16 bases between the germline ends.

With regard to this clonotype: At one end the junction does not follow the germline gene, possibly because of a read error. CDR3 protein: CATNDVTGTADHHSYNEQFF. The CDR3 coding sequence is TGTGCCACCAATGATGTGACCGGGACAGCCGACCATCACTCCTACAATGAGCAGTTCTTC. The J gene is TRBJ2-1, the V gene TRBV24-1; 7 positions match TRBD1. The length of the CDR3 is 20 residues. Germline V CDR1 and CDR2: KGHDR, SFDVKD.